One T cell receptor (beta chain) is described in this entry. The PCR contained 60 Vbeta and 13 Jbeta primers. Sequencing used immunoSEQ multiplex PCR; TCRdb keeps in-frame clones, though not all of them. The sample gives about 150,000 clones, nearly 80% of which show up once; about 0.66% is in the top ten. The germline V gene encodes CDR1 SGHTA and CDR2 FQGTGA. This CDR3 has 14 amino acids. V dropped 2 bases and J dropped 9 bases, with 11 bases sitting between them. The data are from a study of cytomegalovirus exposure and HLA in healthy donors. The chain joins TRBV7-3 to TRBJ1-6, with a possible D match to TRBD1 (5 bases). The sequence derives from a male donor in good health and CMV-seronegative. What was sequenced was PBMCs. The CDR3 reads CASSLGARGSPLHF. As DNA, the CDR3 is TGTGCCAGCAGCTTAGGGGCCCGAGGTTCACCCCTCCACTTT. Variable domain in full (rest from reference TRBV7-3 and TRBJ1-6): GAGVSQTPSNKVTEKGKYVELRCDPISGHTALYWYRQSLGQGPEFLIYFQGTGAADDSGLPNDRFFAVRPEGSVSTLKIQRTERGDSAVYLCASSLGARGSPLHFGNGTRLTVT.